This record concerns one T cell receptor (beta chain) sequence. Antigen: not known. This sample was included in a study of shared clonotypes between healthy human individuals. Points from the study as a whole: Limitation of the genetic and exposure-history diversity represented came from the few donors.

Repertoires were generated with immunoSEQ multiplex PCR, while TCRdb's copy carries only in-frame clones and drops some. The table shows around 1.5 million clones, with 95% to 99% occurring only once. Trimming stripped 6 bases from V and 3 bases from J, with 15 bases between. CDR3 size: 15 residues. Germline V gene data show CDR1 as MDHEN and CDR2 as SYDVKM. This chain connects TRBV28 to TRBJ2-1, with D hard to call. This clonotype originated in a man under 40 in good health. The sample comprised naive CD4+ T cells sorted from blood. Subset given: CD45RA+ positively selected. CDR3 coding DNA: TGTGCCAGCAGCGATACAAACAAGCTCTACAATGAGCAGTTCTTC. This gives the protein CASSDTNKLYNEQFF. The complete variable domain, with remaining parts taken from reference TRBV28 and TRBJ2-1, reads DVKVTQSSRYLVKRTGEKVFLECVQDMDHENMFWYRQDPGLGLRLIYFSYDVKMKEKGDIPEGYSVSREKKERFSLILESASTNQTSMYLCASSDTNKLYNEQFFGPGTRLTVL.